These 14 T cell receptor beta chains were sequenced from one sample in a study of immune evolution from preneoplasia to lung adenocarcinoma (dated by TCRdb to the early 2020s). Library prep was done by the immunoSEQ multiplex PCR assay. TCRdb stores this immuneACCESS table with in-frame sequences only. Part of the clones is absent; in the studies checked, under half of the shortfall reflects unresolved V genes, and no reason is known for the rest. The sample yields approximately 12,000 clones; roughly 89% were counted once. The ten largest clones add up to less than 4.5% of the sample. The sequencing input was FFPE invasive lung adenocarcinoma tissue. What the cell subset or site label conveys for this sample: frankly invasive lung adenocarcinoma (ADC). These receptors were taken from a person aged 70 to 85 with invasive lung adenocarcinoma.

This clone has only one observation. The chain employs TRBV6-1 and TRBJ1-3, with D uncertain. The CDR3 is 12 amino acids. V was shortened by 5 bases and J by 6 bases, with 8 bases between the two germline ends. Germline loops: CDR1 MNHNS, CDR2 SASEGT. The CDR3 DNA reads TGTGCCAGCAGTTTTCAAGAAAACACCATATATTTT. Translating gives CASSFQENTIYF.

The chain combines TRBV5-1 with TRBJ2-3; TRBD2 matches at 8 bases. CDR1 is SGHRS and CDR2 is YFSETQ in the germline V gene. V gave up 5 bases and J gave up 2 bases; unmatched junction bases: 7. CDR3 size: 15 residues. The CDR3 protein is CASRPGGRDTDTQYF. DNA for the CDR3: TGCGCCAGCAGACCGGGGGGGCGGGACACAGATACGCAGTATTTT.

This sequence joins TRBV7-6 and TRBJ2-1; 8 bases are shared with TRBD1. Germline V lookup: CDR1 SGHVS, CDR2 FNYEAQ. V dropped 3 bases and J dropped 0; count of bases not matched to a gene: 1. CDR3 length: 15 amino acids. CDR3 in amino acids: CASSLDRVSYNEQFF. Here the CDR3 DNA reads TGTGCCAGCAGCTTGGACAGGGTCTCCTACAATGAGCAGTTCTTC. Looking up the rest from reference TRBV7-6 and TRBJ2-1 gives the full variable domain: GAGVSQSPRYKVTKRGQDVALRCDPISGHVSLYWYRQALGQGPEFLTYFNYEAQQDKSGLPNDRFSAERPEGSISTLTIQRTEQRDSAMYRCASSLDRVSYNEQFFGPGTRLTVL.

This clone was found once. The chain links TRBV11-2 to TRBJ1-1, with D possibly matching TRBD1 (6 bases). The CDR3 runs to 13 residues. V lost 4 bases, J lost 0 bases, and 6 bases lay in between. Germline-derived CDR1 and CDR2 are SGHAT and FQNNGV. The CDR3 is CASSWTVNTEAFF. The CDR3 nucleotides read TGTGCCAGCAGCTGGACAGTGAACACTGAAGCTTTCTTT.

V gene TRBV10-2 combines with J gene TRBJ2-7; no clear D. CDR1 is WSHSY, CDR2 SAAADI, per germline. CDR3 length equals 14 residues. Trimming removed 2 bases at V and 3 bases at J, with 11 bases between. CDR3 amino acids: CASSEGFLSYEQYF. Here the CDR3 DNA reads TGCGCCAGCAGTGAGGGGTTCCTAAGCTACGAGCAGTACTTC.

This rearrangement joins TRBV18 to TRBJ1-1; 9 bases fit TRBD1. The CDR3 length is 15 residues. Per the germline V gene, CDR1 is KGHSH and CDR2 is LQKENI. With V trimmed by 3 bases and J by 4 bases, 6 bases remained unmatched. CDR3 DNA: TGTGCCAGCTCACCCGGACAGGGGATATCCACTGAAGCTTTCTTT. Amino acid sequence: CASSPGQGISTEAFF. Complete variable domain (other parts from reference TRBV18 and TRBJ1-1): NAGVMQNPRHLVRRRGQEARLRCSPMKGHSHVYWYRQLPEEGLKFMVYLQKENIIDESGMPKERFSAEFPKEGPSILRIQQVVRGDSAAYFCASSPGQGISTEAFFGQGTRLTVV.

The chain uses TRBV5-4 and TRBJ2-1; 10 bases line up with TRBD2. Trimming at V came to 5 bases and at J to 7 bases, leaving 9 bases not matched to a gene. Germline CDR1 SGHNT, CDR2 YYREEE (reference sequence). This CDR3 has 15 residues. The CDR3 loop is CASRPSGRVGNEQFF. As DNA, the CDR3 is TGTGCCAGCAGACCGAGCGGGAGGGTGGGAAATGAGCAGTTCTTC.

The chain combines TRBV9 with TRBJ2-6, with TRBD1 matching 9 bases. This CDR3 is 18 amino acids long. The germline gives CDR1 SGDLS, CDR2 YYNGEE. V trimming: 0 bases; J trimming: 2 bases; junction bases outside the gene matches: 6. In DNA, the CDR3 is TGTGCCAGCAGCGTAGCCGGGACAGGGTCAACTGGGGCCAACGTCCTGACTTTC. It is translated as CASSVAGTGSTGANVLTF.

The gene calls are TRBV9 and TRBJ1-5, with a possible D match to TRBD1 (6 bases). The CDR3 loop spans 15 amino acids. With 4 bases removed from V and 5 bases from J, the gap between germline ends came to 16 bases. CDR1 is SGDLS and CDR2 is YYNGEE in the germline V gene. In DNA form, the CDR3 reads TGTGCCAGCAGCCCAGAAGGACAGACCGATCAGCCCCAGCATTTT. Its translation: CASSPEGQTDQPQHF.

V usage is TRBV29-1 and J usage is TRBJ1-2, with a possible D match to TRBD1 (6 bases). V was shortened by 6 bases and J by 8 bases, with 16 bases between the two germline ends. This CDR3 contains 12 residues. Germline lookup yields CDR1 SQVTM and CDR2 ANQGSEA. The CDR3 bases are TGCAGCGTCCGGACAGCCGCAGGGGGCTACACCTTC. Its translation is CSVRTAAGGYTF. The whole variable domain, filled in from reference TRBV29-1 and TRBJ1-2, reads SAVISQKPSRDICQRGTSLTIQCQVDSQVTMMFWYRQQPGQSLTLIATANQGSEATYESGFVIDKFPISRPNLTFSTLTVSNMSPEDSSIYLCSVRTAAGGYTFGSGTRLTVV.

The chain has TRBV10-3 and TRBJ2-3; no clear D. The CDR3 is 18 amino acids. Germline lookup yields CDR1 ENHRY and CDR2 SYGVKD. The V gene lost 2 bases and the J gene lost 3 bases, with 21 bases spanning the gap. CDR3 sequence: CAISETAASHTRTDTQYF. Here the CDR3 DNA reads TGTGCCATCAGTGAGACGGCGGCAAGCCATACGAGGACAGATACGCAGTATTTT.

The V gene is TRBV19, the J gene TRBJ2-7; D remains unclear. The V end lost 4 bases, the J end lost 2 bases, and 12 bases lay between the germline ends. The CDR3 runs to 14 residues. The germline V gene has CDR1 LNHDA and CDR2 SQIVND (reference sequence). The CDR3 region has the DNA TGTGCCAGTAGTACCCGGACGAGTACCTACGAGCAGTACTTC. Amino acid sequence: CASSTRTSTYEQYF.

CDR3 in amino acids: CASSFLHGSGNTIYF. The DNA of the CDR3 is TGTGCCAGCAGTTTCCTACACGGTTCTGGAAACACCATATATTTT. The V gene is TRBV5-6, the J gene TRBJ1-3; D gene ambiguous. Trimming took 5 bases from V and 1 from J, leaving 13 bases between them. The CDR3 extends over 15 amino acids. Germline-derived CDR1 and CDR2 are SGHDT and YYEEEE.

The rearrangement uses TRBV28 and TRBJ2-7, with 9 bases aligning to TRBD1. J gave up 3 bases and V 6 bases, and 6 bases lay outside the gene matches. Germline V CDR1 and CDR2: MDHEN, SYDVKM. The CDR3 length is 14 residues. The CDR3 DNA follows: TGTGCCAGCAGCGGCCGGGACAGGGACTACGAGCAGTACTTC. Translation: CASSGRDRDYEQYF.